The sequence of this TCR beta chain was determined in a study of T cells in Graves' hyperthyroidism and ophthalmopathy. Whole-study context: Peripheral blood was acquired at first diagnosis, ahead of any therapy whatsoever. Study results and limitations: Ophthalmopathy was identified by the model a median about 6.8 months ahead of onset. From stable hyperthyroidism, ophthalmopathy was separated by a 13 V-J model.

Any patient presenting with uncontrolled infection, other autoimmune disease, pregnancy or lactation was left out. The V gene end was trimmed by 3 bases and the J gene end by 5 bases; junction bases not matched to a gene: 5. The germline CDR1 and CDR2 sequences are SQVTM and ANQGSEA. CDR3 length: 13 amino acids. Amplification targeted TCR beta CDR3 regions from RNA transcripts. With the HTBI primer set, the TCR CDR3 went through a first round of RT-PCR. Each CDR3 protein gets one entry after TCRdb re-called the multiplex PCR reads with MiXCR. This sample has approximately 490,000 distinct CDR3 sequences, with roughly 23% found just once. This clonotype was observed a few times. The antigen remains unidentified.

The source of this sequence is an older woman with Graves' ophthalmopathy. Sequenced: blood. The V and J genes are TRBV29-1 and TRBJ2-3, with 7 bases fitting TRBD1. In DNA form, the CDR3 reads TGCAGCGTTGATAAAGGGGGCGTAGATACGCAGTATTTT. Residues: CSVDKGGVDTQYF.